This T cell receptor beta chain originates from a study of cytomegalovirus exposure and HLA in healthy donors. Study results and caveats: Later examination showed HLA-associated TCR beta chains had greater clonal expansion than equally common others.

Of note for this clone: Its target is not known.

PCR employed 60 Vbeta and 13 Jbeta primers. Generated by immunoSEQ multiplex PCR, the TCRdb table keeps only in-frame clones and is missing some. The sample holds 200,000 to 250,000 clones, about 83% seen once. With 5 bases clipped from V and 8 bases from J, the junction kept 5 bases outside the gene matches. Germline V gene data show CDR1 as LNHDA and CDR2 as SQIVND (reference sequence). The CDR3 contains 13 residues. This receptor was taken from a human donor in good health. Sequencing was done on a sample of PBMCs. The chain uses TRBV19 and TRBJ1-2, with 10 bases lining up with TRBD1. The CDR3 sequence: CASSPGQGMGYTF. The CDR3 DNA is TGTGCCAGTAGTCCGGGACAGGGGATGGGCTACACCTTC.